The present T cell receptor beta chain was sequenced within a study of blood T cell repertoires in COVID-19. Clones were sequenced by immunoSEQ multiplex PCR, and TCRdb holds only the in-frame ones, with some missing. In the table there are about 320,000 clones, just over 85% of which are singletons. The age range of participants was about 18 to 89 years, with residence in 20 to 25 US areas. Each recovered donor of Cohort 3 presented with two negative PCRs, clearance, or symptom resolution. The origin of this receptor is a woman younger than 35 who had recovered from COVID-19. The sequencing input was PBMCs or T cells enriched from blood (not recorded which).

CDR3 protein: CASSRPYKGRYNEQFF. The CDR3 DNA sequence: TGTGCCAGCAGCCGCCCCTACAAGGGGCGATACAATGAGCAGTTCTTC. V usage is TRBV3-1 (or the pseudogene TRBV3-2) and J usage is TRBJ2-1; perhaps TRBD1 as D (5 bases). The CDR3 length is 16 residues. Per germline, CDR1 LGHDT and CDR2 YNNKEL (reference sequence). The V and J ends lost 4 bases and 4 bases respectively, with 17 bases between them.